One sample yielded the 14 T cell receptor beta chains listed below, sequenced in a study of blood T cell repertoires in COVID-19 (dated by TCRdb to the early 2020s). Library preparation used the immunoSEQ multiplex PCR assay. The table comes from immuneACCESS by way of TCRdb, which keeps in-frame sequences with V and J called. Part of the clones is missing from these tables; in studies checked, under half for an unresolved V gene and the rest for unknown reasons. This sample is represented by approximately 310,000 clones; around 87% of them were singletons. The ten top clones hold 1% of the sample. The sample comprised peripheral blood. All receptors derive from a man in his fifties with active or convalescent COVID-19.

V is TRBV1 and J is TRBJ1-4; the table's D call of TRBD1 was not tested on the DNA. TRBV1 is a pseudogene. This CDR3 region has 15 residues. CDR3 loop: CTSSLRTGHNEKLFF. In nucleotides, the CDR3 is TGCACCAGCAGCCTGCGGACAGGCCATAATGAAAAACTGTTTTTT.

V is TRBV28 and J is TRBJ1-2; D possibly corresponds to TRBD1 (6 bases). Germline-derived CDR1 and CDR2 are MDHEN and SYDVKM. Trimming took 6 bases from V and 4 from J, leaving 15 bases between them. The length of the CDR3 is 14 residues. The CDR3 region has the DNA TGTGCCAGCAGCTTGGCGGGGGCGATCTATGGCTACACCTTC. Encoded protein: CASSLAGAIYGYTF.

The chain recombines TRBV6-6 with TRBJ1-1, with 7 bases identical to TRBD1. Germline trimming cut 5 bases from V and 1 base from J; bases unmatched to any gene: 13. Germline assignment: CDR1 MNHNY and CDR2 SVGAGI (reference sequence). This CDR3 comprises 17 residues. The CDR3 loop is CASSPETGPTSNTEAFF. As DNA, the CDR3 is TGTGCCAGCAGTCCCGAGACAGGGCCTACTTCGAACACTGAAGCTTTCTTT.

This clone was seen a few times. This chain uses TRBV2 with TRBJ2-7; the D gene is possibly TRBD2 (5 bases). The CDR3 runs to 13 residues. Germline V lookup: CDR1 SNHLY, CDR2 FYNNEI. The V end lost 3 bases, the J end lost 4 bases, and 10 bases lay between the germline ends. CDR3: CASSDLAAYEQYF. The CDR3 nucleotides read TGTGCCAGCAGTGACCTAGCAGCTTACGAGCAGTACTTC. Using reference TRBV2 and TRBJ2-7 for the parts outside the CDR3, the full variable domain is EPEVTQTPSHQVTQMGQEVILRCVPISNHLYFYWYRQILGQKVEFLVSFYNNEISEKSEIFDDQFSVERPDGSNFTLKIRSTKLEDSAMYFCASSDLAAYEQYFGPGTRLTVT.

The rearrangement joins TRBV10-3 to TRBJ2-7; 7 positions agree with TRBD1. This CDR3 comprises 13 residues. V trimming: 0 bases; J trimming: 6 bases; junction bases outside the gene matches: 2. The germline V gene encodes CDR1 ENHRY and CDR2 SYGVKD. For the CDR3, the DNA is TGTGCCATCAGTGAGTCAGACAGGGTCGAGCAGTACTTC. Its protein product is CAISESDRVEQYF.

The chain couples TRBV9 to TRBJ2-7, with 13 nucleotides matching TRBD2. Unmatched junction bases numbered 2, after V lost 3 bases and J lost 2 bases. The V gene's germline CDR1 is SGDLS and CDR2 YYNGEE. CDR3 length: 15 residues. The DNA for the CDR3 is TGTGCCAGCAGCGAAGGGACTAGCGGGGCCTACGAGCAGTACTTC. Amino acids: CASSEGTSGAYEQYF.

The chain combines TRBV28 with TRBJ1-2; tentative D call: TRBD1 (6 bases). The CDR3 consists of 15 residues. Germline lookup yields CDR1 MDHEN and CDR2 SYDVKM. Between the trimmed V and J ends, which lost 6 bases and 5 bases, there was a span of 19 bases. CDR3 DNA: TGTGCCAGCAGCCCCCTGGGGGCCCAGGGGTATGGCTACACCTTC. This codes for CASSPLGAQGYGYTF.

The V and J genes are TRBV4-3 and TRBJ2-3; D not certain. Germline CDR1 and CDR2: LGHNA and YSLEER. The CDR3 sequence is 14 residues long. Trimming took 0 bases from V and 1 from J, leaving 5 bases between them. CDR3 region: CASSQDSGTDTQYF. Written as DNA, the CDR3 is TGCGCCAGCAGCCAAGATTCAGGCACAGATACGCAGTATTTT.

The CDR3: CASSPRGSLETQYF. CDR3 bases: TGTGCCAGCAGCCCCCGCGGGAGTTTAGAGACCCAGTACTTC. The chain is built from TRBV28 and TRBJ2-5; TRBD2 agrees at 7 bases. The CDR3 length is 14 residues. Germline V gene sequence: CDR1 MDHEN, CDR2 SYDVKM. V lost 6 bases and J lost 4; bases outside the gene matches: 8.

The V and J genes are TRBV28 and TRBJ1-5; 9 positions agree with TRBD1. J gave up 9 bases and V 6 bases, and 9 bases lay outside the gene matches. In germline, CDR1 is MDHEN, CDR2 SYDVKM. The CDR3 loop spans 14 amino acids. The CDR3 spells CASRQGQGGAPQHF. The CDR3, as DNA: TGTGCCAGCAGGCAGGGACAGGGTGGTGCGCCCCAGCATTTT.

The genes are TRBV11-2 and TRBJ1-1; D is unclear. CDR1 and CDR2 (germline): SGHAT, FQNNGV. The CDR3 is 13 amino acids. Trimming cost V 1 base and J 1 base, with 4 bases left between them. The CDR3 here is CASSLAQNTEAFF. The CDR3 coding sequence is TGTGCCAGCAGCTTAGCACAGAACACTGAAGCTTTCTTT.

This clone came up once. V and J are TRBV10-3 and TRBJ2-7; tentative D call: TRBD2 (5 bases). Germline V gives CDR1 ENHRY, CDR2 SYGVKD. This CDR3 has 15 amino acids. The V gene lost 11 bases and the J gene lost 7 bases, with 27 bases spanning the gap. The CDR3 sequence: CAASGGIGQTNEQYF. Here the CDR3 DNA reads TGTGCCGCCTCAGGAGGTATAGGCCAAACTAATGAGCAGTACTTC.

Only one count was recorded for this clone. CDR3 sequence (DNA): TGCGCCAGCAGCACTACAGGGGGTGGAAATCAGCCCCAGCATTTT. It is translated as CASSTTGGGNQPQHF. The chain is built from TRBV5-1 and TRBJ1-5; 8 bases line up with TRBD1. With 4 bases clipped from V and 4 bases from J, the junction kept 7 bases outside the gene matches. The CDR3 has 15 residues. CDR1 is SGHRS, CDR2 YFSETQ, per germline.

This clone appeared a single time. The chain couples TRBV14 to TRBJ2-1; 10 nucleotides match TRBD2. The V gene's germline CDR1 is SGHDN and CDR2 FVKESK. The V segment lost 1 base and the J segment 13 bases; nucleotides outside the gene matches: 4. This CDR3 has 13 amino acids. CDR3 coding DNA: TGTGCCAGCAGCCAAGGTCTAGCGGGAGTTCAGTTCTTC. This sequence encodes CASSQGLAGVQFF.